The clone carrying this T cell receptor beta chain came up once. Its antigen remains unknown. This entry is derived from a study of graft-versus-host responses after intestinal transplantation. Data came from immunoSEQ multiplex PCR; TCRdb stores just in-frame clones and leaves some out. The table includes around 110,000 clones, roughly 90% detected once. The receptor comes from a human donor who was the organ donor for an intestinal transplant. The sequences come from unstimulated CD4+ T cells sorted from spleen or lymph node cells, collected before transplant.

CDR3 coding DNA: TGTGCCAGCAGTTTTGGGAGGGGGCGGGCTGAAGCTTTCTTT. As protein: CASSFGRGRAEAFF. This sequence joins TRBV6-5 and TRBJ1-1; 7 nucleotides agree with TRBD1. V lost 4 bases to trimming and J lost 6 bases; unmatched junction nucleotides: 8. Germline loops: CDR1 MNHEY, CDR2 SVGAGI. The CDR3 totals 14 residues.